The T cell receptor beta chain under discussion was sequenced for a study of shared clonotypes between healthy human individuals. The table came from immunoSEQ multiplex PCR; TCRdb's copy has only in-frame clones and leaves some out. The table lists 950,000 to 1,100,000 clones, about 80% of them singletons, with about 1.5% in the top ten. Germline V gene lookup returns CDR1 GTSNPN and CDR2 SVGIG (reference sequence). V gave up 2 bases and J gave up 7 bases; unmatched junction bases: 5. This CDR3 region has 15 residues. The specimen was memory CD4+ T cells sorted from blood. The subset: CD45RA-negative fraction. The origin of this receptor is a man between 18 and 35 years old in good health. The chain is built from TRBV30 and TRBJ1-6, with 10 bases identical to TRBD1. This CDR3 is CAWSRGQGGNSPLHF. CDR3 bases: TGTGCCTGGAGTAGAGGACAGGGGGGAAATTCACCCCTCCACTTT. Full variable domain (remainder filled in from reference TRBV30 and TRBJ1-6): SQTIHQWPATLVQPVGSPLSLECTVEGTSNPNLYWYRQAAGRGLQLLFYSVGIGQISSEVPQNLSASRPQDRQFILSSKKLLLSDSGFYLCAWSRGQGGNSPLHFGNGTRLTVT.